This T cell receptor (beta chain) was profiled in a study of OX40 agonist ivuxolimab in advanced cancers. Clones were read by immunoSEQ multiplex PCR, and TCRdb kept only the in-frame ones, dropping some. The sample holds about 32,000 clones; about four fifths are singletons and the top ten take approximately 20%. The CDR3 length is 15 residues. Germline-derived CDR1 and CDR2 are MNHNY and SVGAGI (reference sequence). V was pared by 2 bases and J by 6 bases, with 17 bases between. This clonotype originated in an adult with an advanced solid tumor such as melanoma, head and neck, liver or kidney cancer. The chain is built from TRBV6-6 and TRBJ2-7; D possibly corresponds to TRBD1 (6 bases). The source material was CD4+ or CD8+ T cells sorted from blood, sampled in a trial of the OX40 agonist ivuxolimab. DNA for the CDR3: TGTGCCAGCAGTTACAATCGGGACAAGGCACTCGAGCAGTACTTC. Amino acids: CASSYNRDKALEQYF.